This passage covers 5 T cell receptor beta chains from one sample sequenced in a study of blood T cell repertoires in COVID-19. Using immunoSEQ multiplex PCR, the repertoire was profiled, and TCRdb retains in-frame clones only, with some absent. The repertoire consists of approximately 210,000 clones, with 84% occurring once and the leading ten covering roughly 7.6%. Sequenced: peripheral blood. The receptors originated from a woman in her 50s with active or convalescent COVID-19.

The V gene is TRBV24-1, the J gene TRBJ2-1; possible D gene TRBD1, 6 bases. Looked up from germline, CDR1 is KGHDR and CDR2 is SFDVKD. The CDR3 extends over 15 amino acids. V lost 5 bases and J lost 1, with 11 bases in between. CDR3 protein: CATSGTAESYNEQFF. The DNA of the CDR3 is TGTGCCACCAGTGGGACAGCGGAATCCTACAATGAGCAGTTCTTC.

The J gene is TRBJ2-5, the V gene TRBV5-1; D is perhaps TRBD1 (5 bases). Germline V gives CDR1 SGHRS, CDR2 YFSETQ. The length of the CDR3 is 15 residues. V was clipped by 0 bases and J by 1 base, with 10 bases between them. In DNA, the CDR3 is TGCGCCAGCAGCTTGGGACAGATACTCCAAGAGACCCAGTACTTC. It yields the protein CASSLGQILQETQYF.

The chain is built from TRBV6-6 and TRBJ1-1; a weak D match, TRBD1 (6 bases). This CDR3 spans 11 amino acids. The germline CDR1 and CDR2 sequences are MNHNY and SVGAGI (reference sequence). Trimming left V 8 bases short and J 6 bases short, with 10 bases between. The CDR3 loop reads CASRDMAEAFF. CDR3 bases: TGTGCCAGCCGGGACATGGCTGAAGCTTTCTTT.

The V call is TRBV10-3, the J call TRBJ2-7; 10 bases agree with TRBD1. CDR3 length: 13 residues. The V and J ends lost 6 bases and 3 bases, in that order; junction bases with no gene match: 2. Germline V gene lookup returns CDR1 ENHRY and CDR2 SYGVKD. The CDR3 DNA follows: TGTGCCATCAGCAGGGACAGGGGCTACGAGCAGTACTTC. This sequence encodes CAISRDRGYEQYF.

The CDR3 nucleotides read TGTGCCAGCAGCCAAGATCCGAGGGGGTCCCAGTATTTT. This gives the protein CASSQDPRGSQYF. The chain uses TRBV3-1 (or the pseudogene TRBV3-2) and TRBJ2-3; the D gene is possibly TRBD1 (6 bases). Looked up from germline, CDR1 is LGHDT and CDR2 is YNNKEL (reference sequence). The CDR3 spans 13 residues. V was clipped by 0 bases and J by 12 bases, with 13 bases between them.